This TCR beta chain was documented in a study of blood T cell repertoires in COVID-19. Study at large: Sites across the United States, Italy and Spain contributed samples from acute and convalescent COVID-19. T cells, B-cell-depleted T cells, or PBMCs provided the cDNA or gDNA that served as material.

Germline values: CDR1 MNHEY, CDR2 SVGAGI. V lost 4 bases and J 3 bases, leaving 15 bases between the germline ends. The CDR3 has 15 amino acids. Study processing details: By means of reference gene primer amplification, nucleated cell counts were estimated. Produced via immunoSEQ multiplex PCR; TCRdb's table is partial and in-frame only. The DNA was the basis for D and trimming; V, J and clone size are from that table. The repertoire has fewer than 90,000 clones, more than 90% of them found once; the top ten carry around 4%. The V gene is TRBV6-5, the J gene TRBJ1-2; D remains unclear. Sequenced input: peripheral blood. The receptor was derived from a human donor with active COVID-19. The donor label of this sample is uncertain. For the CDR3, the DNA is TGTGCCAGCAGTTTACGACTTATAGGATACTATGGCTACACCTTC. Protein product: CASSLRLIGYYGYTF.